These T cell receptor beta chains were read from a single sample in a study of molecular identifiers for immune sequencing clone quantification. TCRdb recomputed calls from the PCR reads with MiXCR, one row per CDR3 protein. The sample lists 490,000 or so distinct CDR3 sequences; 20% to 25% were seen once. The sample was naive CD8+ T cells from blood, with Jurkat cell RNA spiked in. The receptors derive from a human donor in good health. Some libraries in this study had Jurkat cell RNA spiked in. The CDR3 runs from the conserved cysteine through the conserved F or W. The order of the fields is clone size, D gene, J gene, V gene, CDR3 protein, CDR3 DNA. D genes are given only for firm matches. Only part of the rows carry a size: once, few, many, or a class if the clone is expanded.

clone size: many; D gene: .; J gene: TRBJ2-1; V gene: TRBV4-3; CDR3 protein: CASSHTGDEQFF; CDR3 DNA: TGCGCCAGCAGCCATACGGGGGATGAGCAGTTCTTC
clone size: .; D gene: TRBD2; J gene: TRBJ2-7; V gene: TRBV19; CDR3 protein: CASTMGLAGQEQYF; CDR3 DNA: TGTGCCAGTACCATGGGGCTAGCGGGTCAAGAGCAGTACTTC
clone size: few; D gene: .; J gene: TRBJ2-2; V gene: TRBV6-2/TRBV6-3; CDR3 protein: CASRDSNTGELFF; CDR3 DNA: TGTGCCAGCCGGGACTCCAACACCGGGGAGCTGTTTTTT
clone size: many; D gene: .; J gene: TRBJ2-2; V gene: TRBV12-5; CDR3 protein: CASEDANTGELFF; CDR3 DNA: TGTGCTAGTGAGGACGCGAACACCGGGGAGCTGTTTTTT
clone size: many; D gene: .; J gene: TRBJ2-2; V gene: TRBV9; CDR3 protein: CASSLQGSSGELFF; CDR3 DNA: TGTGCCAGCAGCCTCCAGGGGTCAAGCGGGGAGCTGTTTTTT
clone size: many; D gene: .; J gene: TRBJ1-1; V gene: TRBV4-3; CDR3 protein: CASSQDSRGGQLNTEAFF; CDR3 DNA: TGCGCCAGCAGCCAAGATAGCAGGGGAGGGCAGTTGAACACTGAAGCTTTCTTT
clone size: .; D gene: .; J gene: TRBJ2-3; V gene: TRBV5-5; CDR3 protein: CASSLWSDTDTQYF; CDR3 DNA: TGTGCCAGCAGCTTGTGGTCAGACACAGATACGCAGTATTTT
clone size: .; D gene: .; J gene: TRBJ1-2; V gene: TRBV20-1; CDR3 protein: CSARDLFAADPNYGYTF; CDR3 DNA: TGCAGTGCTAGAGATCTCTTCGCGGCGGACCCTAACTATGGCTACACCTTC
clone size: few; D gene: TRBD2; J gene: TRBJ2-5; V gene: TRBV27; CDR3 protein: CASRIAGGVVETQYF; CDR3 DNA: TGTGCCAGCAGAATAGCGGGAGGAGTGGTAGAGACCCAGTACTTC
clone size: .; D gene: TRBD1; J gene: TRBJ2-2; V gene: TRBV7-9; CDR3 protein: CASMRQGRPGELFF; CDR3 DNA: TGTGCCAGCATGCGACAGGGTCGGCCCGGGGAGCTGTTTTTT
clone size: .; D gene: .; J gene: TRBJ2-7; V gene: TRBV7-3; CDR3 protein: CASSLGPSASYELYF; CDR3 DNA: TGTGCCAGCAGCTTAGGTCCTAGCGCTTCCTACGAGCTGTACTTC
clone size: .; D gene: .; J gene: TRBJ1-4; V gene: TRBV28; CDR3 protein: CASSLIERDKPFF; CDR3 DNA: TGTGCCAGCAGTTTAATCGAAAGGGACAAACCGTTTTTT
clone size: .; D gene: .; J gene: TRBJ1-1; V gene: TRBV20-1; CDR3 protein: CSARERGELGAFF; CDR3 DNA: TGCAGTGCTAGAGAGAGAGGAGAACTGGGGGCTTTCTTT
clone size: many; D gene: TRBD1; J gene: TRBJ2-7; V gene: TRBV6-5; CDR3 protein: CASSYAGQVEQYF; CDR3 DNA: TGTGCCAGCAGTTACGCGGGACAGGTCGAGCAGTACTTC
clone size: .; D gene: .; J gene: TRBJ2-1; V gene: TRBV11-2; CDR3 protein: CASSLEDRSSYNEQLF; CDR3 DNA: TGTGCCAGCAGCTTAGAAGACAGAAGCTCCTACAATGAGCAGCTCTTC
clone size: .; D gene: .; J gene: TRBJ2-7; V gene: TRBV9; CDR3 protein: CASSVGQSSYEQYF; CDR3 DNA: TGTGCCAGCAGCGTTGGACAGAGCTCCTACGAGCAGTACTTC
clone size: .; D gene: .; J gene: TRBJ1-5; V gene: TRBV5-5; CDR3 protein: CASSFRDNQPQHF; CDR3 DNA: TGTGCCAGCAGCTTTAGAGACAATCAGCCCCAGCATTTT
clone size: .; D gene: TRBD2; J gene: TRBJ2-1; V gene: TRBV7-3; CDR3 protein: CASSSSGLAGGMNEQFF; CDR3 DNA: TGTGCCAGCAGCTCTTCGGGACTAGCGGGAGGTATGAATGAGCAGTTCTTC
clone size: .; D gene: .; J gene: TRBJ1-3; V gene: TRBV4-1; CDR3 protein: CASSQQGSSGNTIYF; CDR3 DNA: TGCGCCAGCAGCCAACAGGGGAGCTCTGGAAACACCATATATTTT
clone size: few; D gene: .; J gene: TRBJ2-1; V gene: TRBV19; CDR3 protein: CASSISSPSYNEQFF; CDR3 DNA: TGTGCCAGTAGTATCTCTAGCCCCTCCTACAATGAGCAGTTCTTC
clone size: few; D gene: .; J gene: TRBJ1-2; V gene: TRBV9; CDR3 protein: CASSQEWGRGYGYTF; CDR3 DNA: TGTGCCAGCTCCCAGGAATGGGGGCGCGGCTATGGCTACACCTTC
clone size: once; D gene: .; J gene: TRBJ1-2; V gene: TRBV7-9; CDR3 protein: CASSSRDSGCTF; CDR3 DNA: TGTGCCAGCAGCTCCCGGGACTCTGGCTGCACCTTC
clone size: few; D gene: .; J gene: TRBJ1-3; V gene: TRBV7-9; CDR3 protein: CASSYPAGNTIYF; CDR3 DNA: TGTGCCAGCAGCTACCCGGCTGGAAACACCATATATTTT
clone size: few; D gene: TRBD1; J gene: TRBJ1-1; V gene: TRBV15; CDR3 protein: CATSLLQGADTEAFF; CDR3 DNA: TGTGCCACCAGCCTATTACAGGGGGCGGACACTGAAGCTTTCTTT
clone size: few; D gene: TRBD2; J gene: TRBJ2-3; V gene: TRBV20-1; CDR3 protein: CSASFPPLAGLSTDTQYF; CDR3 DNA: TGCAGTGCTAGTTTTCCCCCGCTAGCGGGGCTAAGCACAGATACGCAGTATTTT
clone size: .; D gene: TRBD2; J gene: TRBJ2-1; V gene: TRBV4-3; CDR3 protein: CASSQVGGGGADEQFF; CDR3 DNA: TGCGCCAGCAGCCAAGTTGGGGGCGGGGGGGCCGATGAGCAGTTCTTC
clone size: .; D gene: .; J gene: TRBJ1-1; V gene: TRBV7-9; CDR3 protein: CASSPSPGRDTEAFF; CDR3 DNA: TGTGCCAGCAGCCCCAGCCCAGGGCGGGACACTGAAGCTTTCTTT
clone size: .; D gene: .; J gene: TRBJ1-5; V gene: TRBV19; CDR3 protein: CASSPAPNQPQHF; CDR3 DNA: TGTGCCAGTAGCCCGGCCCCCAATCAGCCCCAGCATTTT
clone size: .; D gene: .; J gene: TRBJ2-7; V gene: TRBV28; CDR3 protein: CASSPPYNYEQYF; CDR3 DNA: TGTGCCAGCAGCCCGCCCTACAATTACGAGCAGTACTTC
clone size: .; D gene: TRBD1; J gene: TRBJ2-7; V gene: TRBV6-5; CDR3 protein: CASSLATGPNYEQYF; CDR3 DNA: TGTGCCAGCAGCCTCGCGACAGGGCCTAACTACGAGCAGTACTTC
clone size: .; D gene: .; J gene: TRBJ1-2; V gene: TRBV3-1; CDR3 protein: CASSPPPGIRTNYGYTF; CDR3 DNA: TGTGCCAGCAGCCCGCCCCCTGGGATTCGAACTAACTATGGCTACACCTTC
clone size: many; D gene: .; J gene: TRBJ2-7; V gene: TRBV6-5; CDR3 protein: CASSPAPGQRYEQYF; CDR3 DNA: TGTGCCAGCAGTCCCGCTCCAGGACAGCGCTACGAGCAGTACTTC
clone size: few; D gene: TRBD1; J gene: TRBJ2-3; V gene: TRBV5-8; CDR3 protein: CASSLGTGSSTDTQYF; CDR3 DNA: TGTGCCAGCAGCTTGGGGACAGGGTCGAGCACAGATACGCAGTATTTT
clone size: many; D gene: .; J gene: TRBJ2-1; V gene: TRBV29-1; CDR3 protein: CSVGGTGPERNEQFF; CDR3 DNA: TGCAGCGTTGGCGGGACTGGCCCCGAACGCAATGAGCAGTTCTTC
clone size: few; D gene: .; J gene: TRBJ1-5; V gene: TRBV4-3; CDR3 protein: CASSHRTYREGNQPQHF; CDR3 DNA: TGCGCCAGCAGCCACCGGACCTACAGGGAAGGCAATCAGCCCCAGCATTTT
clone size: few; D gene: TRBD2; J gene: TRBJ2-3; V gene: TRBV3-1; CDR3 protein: CASSQVGLAPDTQYF; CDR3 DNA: TGTGCCAGCAGCCAAGTGGGACTAGCTCCAGATACGCAGTATTTT
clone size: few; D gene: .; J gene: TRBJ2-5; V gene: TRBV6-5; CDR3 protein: CASMRWETQYF; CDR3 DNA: TGTGCCAGCATGAGGTGGGAGACCCAGTACTTC